This TCR beta chain is from a study of PD-1 blockade in classical Hodgkin lymphoma. With V trimmed by 8 bases and J by 0 bases, 6 bases remained unmatched. The germline CDR1 and CDR2 sequences are SGHTA and FQGNSA. The CDR3 is made up of 14 amino acids. All patients experienced relapse after autologous stem cell transplantation, and brentuximab vedotin exposure was variable. Sequencing used immunoSEQ multiplex PCR; TCRdb keeps in-frame clones, though not all of them. The sample has about 15,000 clones; approximately 80% are singletons. Sequences were derived from peripheral blood mononuclear cells (PBMCs), sampled before the second cycle of nivolumab. The chain recombines TRBV7-2 with TRBJ2-5, with 7 bases matching TRBD1. This sequence originates from a human donor with classical Hodgkin lymphoma. CDR3 sequence reads: CASGVRGHQETQYF. CDR3 DNA: TGTGCCAGCGGGGTTAGGGGGCACCAAGAGACCCAGTACTTC.